This T cell receptor beta chain was obtained from a study of T cell responses to AZD1222 COVID-19 vaccine. Study-level findings and limits: CD4 TCRs linked to vaccination spanned spike, dominating at 160-218 and 743-854.

Sequencing was performed with immunoSEQ multiplex PCR; in TCRdb, only in-frame clones are kept and a portion is missing. The table lists 90,000 to 95,000 clones, roughly nine tenths of them singletons. Details on this clone: Its target is unknown.

This CDR3 has 14 residues. In germline, CDR1 is MNHEY, CDR2 SMNVEV (reference sequence). Trimming stripped 5 bases from V and 4 bases from J, with 14 bases between. The TCR was taken from an adult in good health. Source: peripheral blood, taken on day 0 of AZD1222 vaccination. J is TRBJ1-2 and V is TRBV27; weak D call: TRBD1 (6 bases). The CDR3 loop reads CASSPLGGPYGYTF. In DNA form, the CDR3 reads TGTGCCAGCAGTCCCCTAGGGGGACCCTATGGCTACACCTTC.